One T cell receptor beta chain is described in this entry. The method was immunoSEQ multiplex PCR; TCRdb's version includes in-frame clones alone and lacks a portion of them. The sample lists 100,000 to 150,000 clones, more than 80% occurring once. This sample was taken from a study of control samples from healthy donors and cancer patients. Germline CDR1 reads SGHRS; CDR2 reads YFSETQ. The CDR3 runs 13 residues. The ends were cut back, 4 bases at V and 8 bases at J, with 15 bases in the middle. Specimen: blood. The TCR sequence derives from a man in his forties or fifties in good health. This rearrangement joins TRBV5-1 to TRBJ1-2; possibly TRBD1 for D (5 bases). The CDR3 region has the DNA TGCGCCAGCAGCCCGGGACGGGAGGAGGGCTACACCTTC. It translates to CASSPGREEGYTF.